The 19 T cell receptor beta chains listed next were all sequenced from one sample in a study of a mutant IDH1 vaccine in newly diagnosed glioma. These receptors have no identified antigens. Time point of the sample: week 47, end of study. Every vaccine dose comprised 300 ug of mutant IDH1 20-mer peptide plus topical imiquimod. The protocol was immunoSEQ multiplex PCR, while the TCRdb copy is restricted to in-frame clones and leaves out a portion. Of approximately 50,000 clones detected, around 83% appear once; the ten largest clones hold 3% to 3.5%. Here the sequenced sample was PBMCs, taken from a glioma patient whose treatment included an IDH1 peptide vaccine. The receptors come from a woman aged 45 to 65 with glioma.

The chain employs TRBV18 and TRBJ1-5, with a weak D call TRBD1 (6 bases). The CDR3 consists of 15 residues. V lost 3 bases and J 0 bases, leaving 9 bases between the germline ends. Germline loops: CDR1 KGHSH, CDR2 LQKENI. The chain's CDR3 is CASSPAGASNQPQHF. The CDR3 DNA is TGTGCCAGCTCACCGGCAGGGGCTAGCAATCAGCCCCAGCATTTT. Based on the CDR3 plus reference TRBV18 and TRBJ1-5, the full variable domain is NAGVMQNPRHLVRRRGQEARLRCSPMKGHSHVYWYRQLPEEGLKFMVYLQKENIIDESGMPKERFSAEFPKEGPSILRIQQVVRGDSAAYFCASSPAGASNQPQHFGDGTRLSIL.

This chain joins TRBV7-2 and TRBJ1-3; TRBD1 might be the D (6 bases). V gave up 1 base and J gave up 5 bases, with 9 bases separating them. The CDR3 totals 14 residues. Germline lookup yields CDR1 SGHTA and CDR2 FQGNSA. The CDR3 here is CASSLGDNRNTIYF. The DNA for the CDR3 is TGTGCCAGCAGCTTAGGGGACAATAGAAACACCATATATTTT. Combining the CDR3 with reference TRBV7-2 and TRBJ1-3 gives the whole variable domain GAGVSQSPSNKVTEKGKDVELRCDPISGHTALYWYRQSLGQGLEFLIYFQGNSAPDKSGLPSDRFSAERTGGSVSTLTIQRTQQEDSAVYLCASSLGDNRNTIYFGEGSWLTVV.

V and J are TRBV28 and TRBJ2-3; 10 bases map to TRBD1. CDR3 size: 13 residues. The germline V gene has CDR1 MDHEN and CDR2 SYDVKM. J was trimmed by 3 bases and V by 10 bases; bases with no gene match: 4. This CDR3 reads CATRQGATDTQYF. CDR3 sequence (DNA): TGTGCCACGCGACAGGGGGCGACAGATACGCAGTATTTT.

The genes are TRBV5-1 and TRBJ1-5; D is ambiguous. This CDR3 has 11 amino acids. The V end lost 1 base, the J end lost 6 bases, and 2 bases lay between the germline ends. CDR1 is SGHRS, CDR2 YFSETQ, per germline. CDR3 DNA: TGCGCCAGCAGCTTGATTCAGCCCCAGCATTTT. This gives the protein CASSLIQPQHF.

The CDR3 DNA sequence: TGCGCCAGCAGCTTGGGACAGGGGTTCTACGAGCAGTACTTC. Translating it yields CASSLGQGFYEQYF. The genes are TRBV5-1 and TRBJ2-7; 8 nucleotides align to TRBD1. This CDR3 region has 14 residues. V trimming: 0 bases; J trimming: 3 bases; junction bases outside the gene matches: 2. Germline V lookup: CDR1 SGHRS, CDR2 YFSETQ.

The DNA for the CDR3 is TGCGCCAGCAGCCAAGATGGGGGGCCGCTGGACGAGCAGTACTTC. Residues: CASSQDGGPLDEQYF. The chain employs TRBV4-1 and TRBJ2-7, with D possibly being TRBD1 or TRBD2 (6 bases each). This CDR3 is 15 amino acids long. Per germline, CDR1 MGHRA and CDR2 YSYEKL. V lost 0 bases and J 5 bases, leaving 14 bases between the germline ends.

The V gene is TRBV7-2, the J gene TRBJ2-2; 10 positions match TRBD2. The CDR3 has 17 residues. Germline V gene data show CDR1 as SGHTA and CDR2 as FQGNSA. Losses at the gene ends were 5 bases for V and 1 base for J; bases not matched to a gene: 7. For the CDR3, the DNA is TGTGCCAGCAGCGTTGAGCGGGGGGGCTGGAACACCGGGGAGCTGTTTTTT. This codes for CASSVERGGWNTGELFF.

J is TRBJ1-5 and V is TRBV27; D ambiguous. The CDR3 covers 15 residues. Germline loops: CDR1 MNHEY, CDR2 SMNVEV (reference sequence). V was shortened by 0 bases and J by 11 bases, with 17 bases between the two germline ends. CDR3 in amino acids: CASSLSSPGNRTQHF. The CDR3 DNA follows: TGTGCCAGCAGTTTATCAAGCCCCGGGAATCGGACCCAGCATTTT.

The J gene is TRBJ2-2, the V gene TRBV10-3; 12 bases line up with TRBD2. The CDR3 is made up of 15 amino acids. Germline trimming cut 4 bases from V and 7 bases from J; bases unmatched to any gene: 4. The germline gives CDR1 ENHRY, CDR2 SYGVKD. The CDR3 here is CAISGTSGVGGELFF. DNA of the CDR3: TGTGCCATCAGTGGGACTAGCGGGGTCGGCGGGGAGCTGTTTTTT.

V usage is TRBV5-1 and J usage is TRBJ2-5; either TRBD1 or TRBD2 may fit D (5 bases each). V lost 6 bases to trimming and J lost 7 bases, with 16 bases between them. The CDR3 covers 13 residues. Germline lookup yields CDR1 SGHRS and CDR2 YFSETQ. The CDR3 region is CASTGPPFGTQYF. CDR3 sequence (DNA): TGCGCCAGCACGGGACCGCCATTCGGGACCCAGTACTTC.

Points on this clone: This same CDR3 is encoded by further DNA sequences in the sample. The CDR3 loop reads CASSPPVGDGTDTQYF. CDR3 nucleotides: TGTGCCAGCTCACCACCGGTCGGGGACGGCACAGATACGCAGTATTTT. The rearrangement links TRBV18 to TRBJ2-3; possibly TRBD1 or TRBD2 for D (5 bases each). Trimming left V 0 bases short and J 1 base short, with 11 bases between. Germline V gene sequence: CDR1 KGHSH, CDR2 LQKENI. This CDR3 is built from 16 residues.

The table lists this clone with a few counts. This rearrangement joins TRBV14 to TRBJ2-1; D may be TRBD2 (5 bases). CDR3 length: 13 amino acids. Germline CDR1 SGHDN, CDR2 FVKESK. The V and J ends lost 0 bases and 9 bases respectively, with 9 bases between them. The CDR3 nucleotides read TGTGCCAGCAGCCAAGATAACGGGGTTGAGCAGTTCTTC. The encoded protein is CASSQDNGVEQFF.

This rearrangement joins TRBV29-1 to TRBJ2-5, with D perhaps matching TRBD1 or TRBD2 (5 bases each). V was shortened by 7 bases and J by 1 base, with 13 bases between the two germline ends. The germline gives CDR1 SQVTM, CDR2 ANQGSEA. The CDR3 is made up of 13 amino acids. CDR3 sequence (DNA): TGCAGCGCTCAGGGACGCCTCCAAGAGACCCAGTACTTC. Protein: CSAQGRLQETQYF.

The chain joins TRBV9 to TRBJ2-7, with D tentatively TRBD1 or TRBD2 (6 bases each). The CDR3 consists of 14 residues. The V gene's germline CDR1 is SGDLS and CDR2 YYNGEE. The V gene lost 0 bases and the J gene lost 2 bases, with 9 bases spanning the gap. Here the CDR3 DNA reads TGTGCCAGCAGCGTAGGTGGGGGGCCCTACGAGCAGTACTTC. This sequence encodes CASSVGGGPYEQYF.

The rearrangement links TRBV7-6 to TRBJ2-3; unclear D gene. Germline V gene lookup returns CDR1 SGHVS and CDR2 FNYEAQ. The CDR3 length is 16 residues. V was shortened by 6 bases and J by 4 bases, with 20 bases between the two germline ends. CDR3 sequence (DNA): TGTGCCAGCAGTCCAGGCCCCGGCGAAAAGTCAGATACGCAGTATTTT. It codes for CASSPGPGEKSDTQYF.

V and J are TRBV18 and TRBJ1-2, with D hard to call. The CDR3 extends over 16 amino acids. Germline V gene sequence: CDR1 KGHSH, CDR2 LQKENI. Trimming removed 1 base from V and 1 base from J, with 13 bases in between. Here the CDR3 DNA reads TGTGCCAGCTCACCACAAACCAACCGCGGTAACTATGGCTACACCTTC. This codes for CASSPQTNRGNYGYTF.

This clone occurred once. This chain links TRBV2 with TRBJ2-3; D is unclear. The length of the CDR3 is 11 residues. The V gene lost 4 bases and the J gene lost 6 bases, with 5 bases spanning the gap. From germline, CDR1 is SNHLY and CDR2 FYNNEI. CDR3 residues: CASSVADTQYF. As DNA, the CDR3 is TGTGCCAGCAGTGTAGCCGATACGCAGTATTTT.

This clone was counted a few times. The chain joins TRBV10-3 to TRBJ2-7; the D is unclear. Trimming took off 3 bases at V and 0 bases at J, with 6 bases between the two ends. Germline V gene lookup returns CDR1 ENHRY and CDR2 SYGVKD. CDR3 length: 13 residues. The CDR3 nucleotides read TGTGCCATCAGTGACCATCGCTCCTACGAGCAGTACTTC. Translated: CAISDHRSYEQYF.

This clone has a single count. This chain joins TRBV28 and TRBJ2-2; 11 nucleotides match TRBD1. From germline, CDR1 is MDHEN and CDR2 SYDVKM. The CDR3 is 16 residues long. V gave up 2 bases and J gave up 7 bases; unmatched junction bases: 6. CDR3 residues: CASSLPGQGGGGELFF. The CDR3 coding sequence is TGTGCCAGCAGTTTACCGGGACAGGGGGGCGGCGGGGAGCTGTTTTTT.